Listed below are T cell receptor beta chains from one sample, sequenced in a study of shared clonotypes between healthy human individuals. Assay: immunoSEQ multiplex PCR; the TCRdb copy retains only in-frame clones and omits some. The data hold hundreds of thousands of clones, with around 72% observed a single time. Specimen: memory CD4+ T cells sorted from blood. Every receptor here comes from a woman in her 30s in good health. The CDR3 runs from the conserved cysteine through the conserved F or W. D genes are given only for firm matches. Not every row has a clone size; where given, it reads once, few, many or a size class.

CASSKRGRSYNEQFF,TGTGCCAGCAGCAAAAGGGGCCGCTCCTACAATGAGCAGTTCTTC,few,TRBJ2-1,TRBV21-1,.
CASRSYSNQPQHF,TGTGCCAGCAGGTCATATAGCAATCAGCCCCAGCATTTT,.,TRBJ1-5,TRBV6-6,.
CASSGGAATPGLAYEQYF,TGTGCCAGTAGTGGGGGAGCGGCCACTCCGGGACTAGCTTACGAGCAGTACTTC,once,TRBJ2-7,TRBV19,TRBD2
CASSYTTGANQPQHF,TGTGCCAGCAGTTACACGACAGGGGCGAATCAGCCCCAGCATTTT,.,TRBJ1-5,TRBV6-5,TRBD1
CSVEDLQGMGETQYF,TGCAGCGTTGAAGATCTTCAGGGTATGGGGGAGACCCAGTACTTC,many,TRBJ2-5,TRBV29-1,.
CASSQVGLAGGNEQFF,TGCGCCAGCAGCCAAGTAGGTCTAGCGGGGGGTAATGAGCAGTTCTTC,.,TRBJ2-1,TRBV4-1,TRBD2
CASSAGTVYGYTF,TGTGCCAGTAGTGCCGGGACAGTCTATGGCTACACCTTC,.,TRBJ1-2,TRBV19,TRBD1
CASRGAGGPNGELFF,TGTGCCAGCAGGGGAGCGGGAGGTCCGAACGGGGAGCTGTTTTTT,once,TRBJ2-2,TRBV2,TRBD2
CASSLLSTSGSATYNEQFF,TGTGCCAGCAGCTTACTATCCACTAGCGGGAGCGCGACCTACAATGAGCAGTTCTTC,few,TRBJ2-1,TRBV7-2,TRBD2
CASSLSRVGNQPQHF,TGTGCCAGCAGTTTAAGTAGAGTAGGTAATCAGCCCCAGCATTTT,few,TRBJ1-5,TRBV27,.
CASSQLARQDHYEQYF,TGCGCCAGCAGCCAGCTCGCGCGACAGGATCACTACGAGCAGTACTTC,.,TRBJ2-7,TRBV4-1,.
CASGILAGAGEQYF,TGTGCCAGCGGGATACTAGCGGGAGCTGGCGAGCAGTACTTC,.,TRBJ2-7,TRBV2,TRBD2
CASSRERGKYEQYF,TGTGCCAGCAGCCGAGAGCGCGGCAAGTACGAGCAGTACTTC,.,TRBJ2-7,TRBV11-2,.
CASSSGRRNSPLHF,TGTGCCAGCAGTTCGGGACGGCGAAATTCACCCCTCCACTTT,.,TRBJ1-6,TRBV28,.
CASSEQGPSNTEAFF,TGCGCCAGCAGCGAACAGGGCCCATCGAACACTGAAGCTTTCTTT,.,TRBJ1-1,TRBV5-1,.
CASSQTTGAADTQYF,TGTGCCAGCTCACAGACCACGGGAGCCGCAGATACGCAGTATTTT,.,TRBJ2-3,TRBV18,.
CASRSGIVDTQYF,TGTGCCAGCCGGAGCGGGATTGTAGATACGCAGTATTTT,.,TRBJ2-3,TRBV7-2,TRBD2
CASRAGQYSGNTIYF,TGTGCCAGCAGGGCGGGACAGTACTCTGGAAACACCATATATTTT,.,TRBJ1-3,TRBV6-6,TRBD1
CASSLAGGQQFF,TGTGCCAGCAGCCTGGCAGGGGGCCAGCAGTTCTTC,once,TRBJ2-1,TRBV27,TRBD1
CASSPHRGRETEAFF,TGTGCCAGCAGTCCCCACAGGGGGCGAGAAACTGAAGCTTTCTTT,.,TRBJ1-1,TRBV28,TRBD1
CASNRLVGETQYF,TGTGCCAGCAATCGACTGGTTGGGGAGACCCAGTACTTC,.,TRBJ2-5,TRBV7-9,.
CASSQDGNYGYTF,TGTGCCAGCAGTCAGGACGGAAACTATGGCTACACCTTC,.,TRBJ1-2,TRBV6-6,.
CASSQGLADYNEQFF,TGTGCCAGCAGTCAGGGACTAGCGGATTACAATGAGCAGTTCTTC,.,TRBJ2-1,TRBV5-4,TRBD2
CASSESQSDSYEQYF,TGTGCCAGCAGTGAATCACAGTCGGATTCCTACGAGCAGTACTTC,.,TRBJ2-7,TRBV25-1,.
CASSYVGDSTDTQYF,TGTGCCAGCAGTTACGTAGGGGATAGCACAGATACGCAGTATTTT,.,TRBJ2-3,TRBV6-6,.
CASSLKKDAGELFF,TGTGCCAGCAGCCTAAAAAAGGACGCCGGGGAGCTGTTTTTT,.,TRBJ2-2,TRBV7-9,.
CASSFRLVGDEQFF,TGTGCCAGCAGCTTCCGACTAGTTGGCGATGAGCAGTTCTTC,.,TRBJ2-1,TRBV5-6,.
CASSGGDEGQGREKLFF,TGCGCCAGCAGCGGAGGCGATGAGGGACAGGGACGGGAAAAACTGTTTTTT,.,TRBJ1-4,TRBV5-1,TRBD1
CASSQVPNQPQHF,TGCGCCAGCAGCCAAGTCCCCAATCAGCCCCAGCATTTT,.,TRBJ1-5,TRBV4-1,.
CASSQEGEREYQETQYF,TGCGCCAGCAGCCAAGAAGGAGAGCGGGAGTACCAAGAGACCCAGTACTTC,.,TRBJ2-5,TRBV4-1,TRBD2
CAISAQGADNQPQHF,TGTGCCATCAGTGCGCAGGGGGCGGACAATCAGCCCCAGCATTTT,.,TRBJ1-5,TRBV10-3,TRBD1
CASSSQGAAQETQYF,TGTGCCAGCAGTTCCCAGGGGGCGGCCCAAGAGACCCAGTACTTC,.,TRBJ2-5,TRBV6-5,TRBD1
CASRLALLTDTQYF,TGTGCCAGCAGATTAGCTCTCCTGACGGATACGCAGTATTTT,few,TRBJ2-3,TRBV7-2,.
CASSEPPGQGIDEKLFF,TGTGCCAGCAGTGAACCTCCGGGACAGGGAATAGATGAAAAACTGTTTTTT,.,TRBJ1-4,TRBV25-1,TRBD1
CASSAAGAGTDTQYF,TGTGCCAGCAGCGCCGCGGGAGCGGGCACAGATACGCAGTATTTT,.,TRBJ2-3,TRBV5-4,TRBD2
CASSDRLAYEQYF,TGTGCCAGCAGTGACCGACTAGCCTACGAGCAGTACTTC,.,TRBJ2-7,TRBV25-1,.
CASSTEGTSGYEQYF,TGCGCCAGCAGCACGGAAGGGACTAGCGGTTACGAGCAGTACTTC,.,TRBJ2-7,TRBV5-1,TRBD2
CASSPGGRYETEAFF,TGTGCCAGCAGCCCAGGCGGGAGGTATGAGACTGAAGCTTTCTTT,.,TRBJ1-1,TRBV5-5,.
CASSGVPGQGTPQAQYF,TGTGCCAGCAGCGGGGTTCCGGGACAGGGCACTCCCCAGGCCCAGTACTTC,.,TRBJ2-5,TRBV5-5,TRBD1
CASSDRDEQFF,TGTGCCAGCAGTGACAGGGATGAGCAGTTCTTC,.,TRBJ2-1,TRBV6-5,TRBD1
CAWRPGTQETQYF,TGTGCCTGGAGACCAGGGACGCAAGAGACCCAGTACTTC,once,TRBJ2-5,TRBV30,.
CASSLKGSSYEQYF,TGTGCCAGCAGTTTAAAGGGGAGCTCCTACGAGCAGTACTTC,.,TRBJ2-7,TRBV28,.
CASSPSGPSSYNEQFF,TGTGCCAGCAGTCCTAGCGGGCCAAGCTCCTACAATGAGCAGTTCTTC,.,TRBJ2-1,TRBV11-3,TRBD2